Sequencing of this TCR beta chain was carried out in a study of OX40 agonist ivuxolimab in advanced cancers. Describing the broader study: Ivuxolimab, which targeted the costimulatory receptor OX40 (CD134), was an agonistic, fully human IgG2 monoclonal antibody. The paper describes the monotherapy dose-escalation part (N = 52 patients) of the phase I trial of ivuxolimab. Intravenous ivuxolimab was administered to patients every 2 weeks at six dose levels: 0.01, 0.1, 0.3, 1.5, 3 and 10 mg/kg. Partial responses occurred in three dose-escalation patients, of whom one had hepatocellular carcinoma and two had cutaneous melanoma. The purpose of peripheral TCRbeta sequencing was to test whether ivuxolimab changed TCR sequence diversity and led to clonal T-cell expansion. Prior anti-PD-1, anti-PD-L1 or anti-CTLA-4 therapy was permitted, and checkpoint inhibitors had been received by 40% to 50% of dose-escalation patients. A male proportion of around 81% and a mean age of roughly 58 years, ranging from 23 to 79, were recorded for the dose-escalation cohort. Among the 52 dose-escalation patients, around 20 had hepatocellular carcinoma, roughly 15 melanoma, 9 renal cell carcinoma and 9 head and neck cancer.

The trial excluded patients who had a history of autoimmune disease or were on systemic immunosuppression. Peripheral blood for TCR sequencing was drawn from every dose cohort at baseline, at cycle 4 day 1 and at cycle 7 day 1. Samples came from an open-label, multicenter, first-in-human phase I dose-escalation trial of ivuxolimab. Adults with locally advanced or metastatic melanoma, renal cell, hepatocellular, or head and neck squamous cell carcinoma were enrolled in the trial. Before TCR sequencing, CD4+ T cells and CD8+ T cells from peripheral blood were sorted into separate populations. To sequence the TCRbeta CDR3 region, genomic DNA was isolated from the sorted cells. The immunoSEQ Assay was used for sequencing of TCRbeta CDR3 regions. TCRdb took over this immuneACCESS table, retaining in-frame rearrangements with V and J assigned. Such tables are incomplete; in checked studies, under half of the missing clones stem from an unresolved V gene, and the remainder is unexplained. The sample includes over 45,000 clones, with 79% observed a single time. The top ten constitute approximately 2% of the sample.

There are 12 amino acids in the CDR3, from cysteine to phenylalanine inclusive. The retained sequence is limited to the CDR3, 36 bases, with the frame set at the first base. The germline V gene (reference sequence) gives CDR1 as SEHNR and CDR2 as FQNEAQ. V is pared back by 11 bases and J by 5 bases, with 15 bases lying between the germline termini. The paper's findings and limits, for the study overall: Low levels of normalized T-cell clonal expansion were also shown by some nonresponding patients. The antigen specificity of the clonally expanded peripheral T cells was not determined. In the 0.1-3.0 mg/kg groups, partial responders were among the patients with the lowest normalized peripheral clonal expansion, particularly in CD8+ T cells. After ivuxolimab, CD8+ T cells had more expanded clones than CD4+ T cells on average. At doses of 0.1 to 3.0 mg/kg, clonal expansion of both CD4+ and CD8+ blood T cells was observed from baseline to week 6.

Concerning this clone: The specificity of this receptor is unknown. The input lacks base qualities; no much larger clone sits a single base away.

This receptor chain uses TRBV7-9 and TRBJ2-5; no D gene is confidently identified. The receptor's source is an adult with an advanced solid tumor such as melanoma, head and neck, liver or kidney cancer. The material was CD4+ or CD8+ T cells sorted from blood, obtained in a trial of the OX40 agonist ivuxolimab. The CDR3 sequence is CASAAVGETQYF. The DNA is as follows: TGTGCCTCTGCGGCGGTGGGTGAGACCCAGTACTTC.